This TCR beta chain was observed in a study of T cell responses to AZD1222 COVID-19 vaccine. Study-level findings and limits: At 160-218 and 743-854, vaccine-associated CD4 TCRs were dominant, and they spanned spike. In the spike-specific TCR repertoire, nearly half reportedly target unmutated variant regions.

Regarding this clone: Its antigen is not known.

The data were produced by immunoSEQ multiplex PCR, yet TCRdb's version contains in-frame clones alone and is incomplete. Of fewer than 150,000 clones listed, 89% were seen once; the top ten hold almost 4.5%. The CDR3 extends over 15 amino acids. The V gene lost 5 bases and the J gene lost 0 bases, with 11 bases spanning the gap. Germline CDR1 is SGHVS and CDR2 is FQNEAQ. The TCR sequence derives from an adult in good health. The starting material was peripheral blood, obtained on day 0 of AZD1222 vaccination. The V call is TRBV7-8, the J call TRBJ1-5; weak D call: TRBD1 (5 bases). Here the CDR3 reads CASSRYGGSNQPQHF. The CDR3 coding sequence is TGTGCCAGCAGCCGTTATGGGGGTAGCAATCAGCCCCAGCATTTT.